The next 15 T cell receptor beta chains were all read from a single sample in a study of T cell responses to AZD1222 COVID-19 vaccine (dated by TCRdb to 2020 to 2022). Libraries were built with the immunoSEQ multiplex PCR assay. Here the immuneACCESS table is served through TCRdb, limited to in-frame sequences with V and J called. Missing clones are a known gap in these copies; in checked studies unresolved V genes cover under half, and the rest lacks a known reason. This sample comprises under 100,000 clones, 92% of them detected only once. Clones ranked in the top ten supply around 7.1% of the sample. According to the study, the label for this sample's time point signals: baseline before first vaccination. The treatment or condition label for this specimen denotes: meningococcal conjugate vaccine given as trial control. Sequencing used peripheral blood, obtained on day 0 of MenACWY control vaccination. Every receptor here comes from an adult in good health.

This clone was counted a single time. J is TRBJ2-5 and V is TRBV7-3; D remains unclear. The CDR3 is 14 residues long. CDR1 and CDR2 (germline): SGHTA, FQGTGA. V was pared by 2 bases and J by 1 base, with 8 bases between. CDR3 coding DNA: TGTGCCAGCAGCTTACGAGCGCCCCAAGAGACCCAGTACTTC. Translating gives CASSLRAPQETQYF. The full variable domain, rest sourced from reference TRBV7-3 and TRBJ2-5, is GAGVSQTPSNKVTEKGKYVELRCDPISGHTALYWYRQSLGQGPEFLIYFQGTGAADDSGLPNDRFFAVRPEGSVSTLKIQRTERGDSAVYLCASSLRAPQETQYFGPGTRLLVL.

V gene TRBV15 combines with J gene TRBJ2-7; D is unclear. The CDR3 has 16 amino acids. Germline CDR1 reads LNHNV; CDR2 reads YYDKDF (reference sequence). V was trimmed by 0 bases and J by 3 bases, leaving 15 bases between them. The CDR3 loop reads CATSREKSFGDYEQYF. CDR3 in DNA: TGTGCCACCAGCAGAGAAAAGTCCTTTGGAGACTACGAGCAGTACTTC. The entire variable domain, with the rest obtained from reference TRBV15 and TRBJ2-7, is as follows: DAMVIQNPRYQVTQFGKPVTLSCSQTLNHNVMYWYQQKSSQAPKLLFHYYDKDFNNEADTPDNFQSRRPNTSFCFLDIRSPGLGDTAMYLCATSREKSFGDYEQYFGPGTRLTVT.

V gene TRBV19 combines with J gene TRBJ2-7; no clear D gene. This CDR3 comprises 13 residues. CDR1 and CDR2 from the germline V gene are LNHDA and SQIVND (reference sequence). Trimming cost V 4 bases and J 2 bases, with 9 bases left between them. The CDR3 nucleotides are TGTGCCAGTAGTAGGCAGATAACCTACGAGCAGTACTTC. Translated: CASSRQITYEQYF. Filled out from reference TRBV19 and TRBJ2-7, the complete variable domain reads DGGITQSPKYLFRKEGQNVTLSCEQNLNHDAMYWYRQDPGQGLRLIYYSQIVNDFQKGDIAEGYSVSREKKESFPLTVTSAQKNPTAFYLCASSRQITYEQYFGPGTRLTVT.

V and J are TRBV5-4 and TRBJ2-6; D unresolved. This CDR3 has 13 amino acids. V dropped 9 bases and J dropped 2 bases, with 9 bases sitting between them. Germline-derived CDR1 and CDR2 are SGHNT and YYREEE (reference sequence). This CDR3 reads CATRLAGANVLTF. The CDR3 region has the DNA TGTGCCACCCGTCTCGCTGGGGCCAACGTCCTGACTTTC.

The chain joins TRBV30 to TRBJ1-2; D unresolved. The germline V and J ends were trimmed by 1 base and 7 bases, with 13 bases remaining between them. Germline CDR1 is GTSNPN and CDR2 is SVGIG (reference sequence). This CDR3 has 13 amino acids. CDR3 DNA sequence: TGTGCCTGGAGTGGAGGGCTAGGTGTTGGCTACACCTTC. This sequence encodes CAWSGGLGVGYTF.

This clone was seen once. This chain uses TRBV30 with TRBJ2-2; D not certain. This CDR3 is built from 14 residues. V was shortened by 0 bases and J by 7 bases, with 12 bases between the two germline ends. Germline V gene data show CDR1 as GTSNPN and CDR2 as SVGIG (reference sequence). The CDR3 here is CAWSVGVGGGELFF. The CDR3 DNA reads as TGTGCCTGGAGTGTCGGCGTCGGCGGCGGGGAGCTGTTTTTT. The variable domain in full, completed from reference TRBV30 and TRBJ2-2, reads SQTIHQWPATLVQPVGSPLSLECTVEGTSNPNLYWYRQAAGRGLQLLFYSVGIGQISSEVPQNLSASRPQDRQFILSSKKLLLSDSGFYLCAWSVGVGGGELFFGEGSRLTVL.

The chain combines TRBV6-5 with TRBJ1-1; D remains unclear. V shed 2 bases and J shed 9 bases, with 16 bases lying between them. CDR3 length: 14 amino acids. Germline V gives CDR1 MNHEY, CDR2 SVGAGI. The DNA of the CDR3 is TGTGCCAGCAGTTACGGAGTTGTGGGGAGGAAAGCTTTCTTT. Amino acids: CASSYGVVGRKAFF.

This clone appeared a few times. This chain connects TRBV6-2 or TRBV6-3 to TRBJ2-7; 8 bases map to TRBD2. Germline-derived CDR1 and CDR2 are MNHEY and SVGEGT. The CDR3 has 15 amino acids. Losses at the gene ends were 6 bases for V and 2 bases for J; bases not matched to a gene: 9. The CDR3, as DNA: TGTGCCAGCAGCCAAAGCGGGAGTGGGACCTACGAGCAGTACTTC. Protein: CASSQSGSGTYEQYF.

The rearrangement joins TRBV7-2 to TRBJ1-1; 7 bases are shared with TRBD1. The V and J ends lost 5 bases and 3 bases, in that order; junction bases with no gene match: 3. In germline, CDR1 is SGHTA, CDR2 FQGNSA. This CDR3 has 13 amino acids. The CDR3 sequence: CASSVQGDTEAFF. The CDR3 nucleotides read TGTGCCAGCAGCGTCCAGGGGGACACTGAAGCTTTCTTT.

The V and J genes are TRBV18 and TRBJ1-2; D perhaps matches TRBD1 (5 bases). This CDR3 is built from 13 residues. Germline V gives CDR1 KGHSH, CDR2 LQKENI. The V gene lost 3 bases and the J gene lost 8 bases, with 13 bases spanning the gap. The CDR3 nucleotides read TGTGCCAGCTCACCCGCCGTGGGGGGAGGCTACACCTTC. Its protein product is CASSPAVGGGYTF.

This chain joins TRBV28 and TRBJ2-3; the D is unclear. Per germline, CDR1 MDHEN and CDR2 SYDVKM. The ends were cut back, 5 bases at V and 5 bases at J, with 11 bases in the middle. This CDR3 spans 13 amino acids. The CDR3 region is CASSPRTRDTQYF. The CDR3 DNA is TGTGCCAGCAGTCCACGGACCCGAGATACGCAGTATTTT.

This chain joins TRBV20-1 and TRBJ2-7, with 9 bases that match TRBD1. Germline V gene sequence: CDR1 DFQATT, CDR2 SNEGSKA (reference sequence). The CDR3 runs 16 residues. With V trimmed by 3 bases and J by 0 bases, 9 bases remained unmatched. The CDR3 DNA reads as TGCAGTGCTAGTCGATCGGACAGGGGAAGCTCCTACGAGCAGTACTTC. Its translation is CSASRSDRGSSYEQYF.

The rearrangement joins TRBV4-3 to TRBJ2-3, with 7 bases matching TRBD2. Germline V gene sequence: CDR1 LGHNA, CDR2 YSLEER. There are 17 residues in the CDR3. V gave up 1 base and J gave up 4 bases; unmatched junction bases: 11. Written as DNA, the CDR3 is TGCGCCAGCAGCCAAGGGGCCGTGGGAGGGCCAGCAGATACGCAGTATTTT. It encodes CASSQGAVGGPADTQYF.

The V call is TRBV19, the J call TRBJ2-5, with D tentatively TRBD1 (6 bases). Germline CDR1 LNHDA, CDR2 SQIVND (reference sequence). The V end was cut by 3 bases, the J end by 1 base, with 15 bases between. The CDR3 has 16 amino acids. CDR3 nucleotide sequence: TGTGCCAGTAGTATTCCCACAACAGGGCTCCAAGAGACCCAGTACTTC. Translating it yields CASSIPTTGLQETQYF.

The gene calls are TRBV27 and TRBJ2-7, with a weak D call TRBD1 (5 bases). V was pared by 7 bases and J by 4 bases, with 14 bases between. CDR3 length equals 13 residues. Germline V gives CDR1 MNHEY, CDR2 SMNVEV (reference sequence). CDR3 region: CASIKTEKYEQYF. The CDR3 DNA follows: TGTGCCAGCATTAAGACAGAGAAATACGAGCAGTACTTC.